One and the same sample provided the 7 T cell receptor beta chains below, sequenced in a study of tumor-infiltrating lymphocytes in primary liver carcinoma. RNA was extracted from whole blood without cell sorting, alongside germline DNA. Researchers generated TCR beta cDNA from approximately 450 ng of total RNA, relying on a constant-region primer. Each TCR beta library was derived from three nested multiplex PCR rounds that employed slightly modified ARM-PCR. Each of the first two PCR rounds ran roughly 10 cycles with TRBV1-TRBV30 forward and C-beta reverse primers. TCRdb reanalysed the multiplex PCR reads using MiXCR and keeps one entry per CDR3 protein. The sample has about 210,000 distinct CDR3 sequences; about 61% are singletons. Sequenced: peripheral blood. These receptors originate from a woman aged 55-69 years with primary liver carcinoma and hepatitis B virus infection.

The chain joins TRBV12-3 or TRBV12-4 to TRBJ1-2; D may be TRBD1 (5 bases). V shed 10 bases and J shed 2 bases, with 20 bases lying between them. The CDR3 loop spans 15 amino acids. For the CDR3, the DNA is TGTGCCATCAGCCCTCGTCAGGGATCCAACTATGGCTACACCTTC. Its translation is CAISPRQGSNYGYTF.

The chain has TRBV11-2 and TRBJ2-1; D call uncertain. The CDR3 extends over 15 amino acids. Germline CDR1 and CDR2: SGHAT and FQNNGV. V was cut by 4 bases and J by 9 bases, with 19 bases left in between. The CDR3 protein is CASSSVLGSYSEQFF. CDR3 DNA sequence: TGTGCCAGCAGCTCAGTGCTCGGTAGTTATAGTGAGCAGTTCTTC.

As for this clonotype: This clone may be a read error of a much larger clone one base away. The chain carries TRBV6-1 and TRBJ2-1; a weak D match, TRBD2 (5 bases). Trimming removed 2 bases from V and 6 bases from J, with 23 bases in between. CDR1 is MNHNS, CDR2 SASEGT, per germline. This CDR3 comprises 18 residues. The DNA for the CDR3 is TGTGCCAGCAGTGAATGGGAACTAGTGTATGCTAAAAGCAATGAGCAGTTCTTC. This gives the protein CASSEWELVYAKSNEQFF.

This clonotype occurred many times. The chain has TRBV14 and TRBJ1-5, with D uncertain. CDR3 length: 15 residues. V lost 4 bases and J lost 2, with 12 bases in between. Germline values: CDR1 SGHDN, CDR2 FVKESK. CDR3 coding DNA: TGTGCCAGCAGCCCTGGAGGCATCGGCAATCAGCCCCAGCATTTT. Translation: CASSPGGIGNQPQHF.

The J gene is TRBJ2-1, the V gene TRBV5-6, with D perhaps TRBD1 or TRBD2 (5 bases each). In germline, CDR1 is SGHDT, CDR2 YYEEEE. The CDR3 has 15 amino acids. The ends were cut back, 4 bases at V and 2 bases at J, with 13 bases in the middle. DNA for the CDR3: TGTGCCAGCAGCCCGGGGCCGGGACCCTACAATGAGCAGTTCTTC. This translates into CASSPGPGPYNEQFF.

Concerning this clonotype: One base away lies a much larger clone, so this may be a sequencing read error. The J gene is TRBJ1-4, the V gene TRBV14; 9 bases line up with TRBD1. CDR1 is SGHDN and CDR2 is FVKESK in the germline V gene. CDR3 size: 15 residues. CDR3 DNA sequence: TGTGCCAGCAGCCACCAGGACAGGGGATACGAAAAACTGGTTTTT. Its translation: CASSHQDRGYEKLVF.

This sequence joins TRBV28 and TRBJ2-3; D is undetermined. CDR3 length: 15 residues. Trimming stripped 8 bases from V and 0 bases from J, with 15 bases between. Germline loops: CDR1 MDHEN, CDR2 SYDVKM. The CDR3 loop reads CASPPGGVSTDTQYF. CDR3 bases: TGTGCCAGCCCTCCCGGCGGAGTTAGCACAGATACGCAGTATTTT.